This entry concerns a single TCR beta chain. Its specificity is unknown. The data derive from a study of vaccination effects on CD4 cells after COVID-19. Study-level background: Post-vaccine specimens were collected at a median of 72 days following the second dose. Overall study findings and caveats: The study found that only 1 of 255 vaccine-induced clones from healthy vaccinees cross-reacted with common cold coronaviruses. Marked clonal contraction was seen in infection- and vaccine-induced clones late after vaccination.

The culture ran for roughly ten days before CD4+ T cells were isolated. It was two doses of either the BNT162b2 or mRNA-1273 vaccine that participants received. According to the study, vaccine recipients showed no prior SARS-CoV-2 infection and negative nucleocapsid antibodies. Only in-frame clones appear in the TCRdb table, and some are missing; sequencing was by immunoSEQ multiplex PCR. This repertoire shows more than 60,000 clones, roughly 81% found once; its top ten account for about 2.2%. The V gene's germline CDR1 is LNHDA and CDR2 SQIVND (reference sequence). The CDR3 extends over 17 amino acids. V lost 3 bases and J 3 bases, leaving 18 bases between the germline ends.

Sequencing was performed on CD4+ T cells from PBMCs cultured without peptide, taken after COVID-19 vaccination. The chain recombines TRBV19 with TRBJ1-3; D ambiguous. The origin of this receptor is a human donor who received a COVID-19 vaccine. The CDR3 sequence is CASSIWAVTPFGNTIYF. In DNA form, the CDR3 reads TGTGCCAGTAGTATCTGGGCCGTCACGCCTTTTGGAAACACCATATATTTT.